One sample yielded the 23 T cell receptor beta chains listed below, sequenced in a study of blood T cells in healthy people across ages. It was with a sample-barcoded 5' primer and a J-beta primer mix that a second PCR of about 6 to 12 cycles was run. TCRdb analysed the 5' RACE reads with MiXCR anew, one entry per CDR3 protein. The top ten clones hold over 40% of a sample with approximately 350,000 distinct CDR3 sequences, about 49% of them seen once. The specimen sequenced was blood. The receptors shown here come from a man in his 60s in good health.

The gene calls are TRBV23-1 and TRBJ2-7, with unresolved D. TRBV23-1 falls under the ORF class, with uncertain function. V was pared by 2 bases and J by 2 bases, with 10 bases between. CDR3 length: 14 amino acids. DNA of the CDR3: TGCGCCAGCAGTCAAAGGAAGGTTCCCTACGAGCAGTACTTC. Amino acid sequence: CASSQRKVPYEQYF.

This sequence joins TRBV20-1 and TRBJ2-7, with D hard to call. Germline-derived CDR1 and CDR2 are DFQATT and SNEGSKA (reference sequence). The CDR3 consists of 15 residues. The V and J ends lost 5 bases and 5 bases respectively, with 22 bases between them. The CDR3 region is CSAGGGSTMVHEQYF. The CDR3 DNA sequence: TGCAGTGCTGGCGGTGGTTCAACCATGGTTCACGAGCAGTACTTC.

The chain employs TRBV20-1 and TRBJ2-1, with TRBD1 identical over 8 bases. The V gene's germline CDR1 is DFQATT and CDR2 SNEGSKA (reference sequence). The V gene end was trimmed by 3 bases and the J gene end by 8 bases; junction bases not matched to a gene: 9. This CDR3 has 14 amino acids. The CDR3 DNA reads as TGCAGTGCTAGCCGACAGGGGCCTGGGGATGAGCAGTTCTTC. Amino acid sequence: CSASRQGPGDEQFF.

The CDR3 DNA reads as TGTGCCAGCAGTTACTCGCATGAGGCTGGCTACGAGCAGTACTTC. This encodes CASSYSHEAGYEQYF. This rearrangement joins TRBV6-2 or TRBV6-3 to TRBJ2-7; D ambiguous. The V gene lost 0 bases and the J gene lost 3 bases, with 12 bases spanning the gap. Looked up from germline, CDR1 is MNHEY and CDR2 is SVGEGT. The CDR3 contains 15 residues.

This clonotype turned up a few times. The chain carries TRBV9 and TRBJ2-3, with 9 bases matching TRBD2. CDR1 and CDR2 (germline): SGDLS, YYNGEE. CDR3 size: 16 residues. Trimming at V came to 0 bases and at J to 1 base, leaving 3 bases not matched to a gene. The CDR3 DNA is TGTGCCAGCAGCGTAGATGCTAGCGGGGGCACAGATACGCAGTATTTT. Residues: CASSVDASGGTDTQYF.

This clonotype was seen a handful of times. The J gene is TRBJ2-5, the V gene TRBV14; D uncertain. V was pared by 2 bases and J by 1 base, with 14 bases between. Germline V gene lookup returns CDR1 SGHDN and CDR2 FVKESK. The CDR3 runs 16 residues. CDR3 protein: CASSQRINRPQETQYF. Written as DNA, the CDR3 is TGTGCCAGCAGCCAACGGATCAACCGTCCCCAAGAGACCCAGTACTTC.

J is TRBJ2-5 and V is TRBV10-3; weak D call: TRBD1 (6 bases). This CDR3 is 13 amino acids long. Germline V lookup: CDR1 ENHRY, CDR2 SYGVKD. V shed 4 bases and J shed 2 bases, with 8 bases lying between them. The CDR3 bases are TGTGCCATCAGTGGACAGGTACAAGAGACCCAGTACTTC. Amino acid sequence: CAISGQVQETQYF.

The V gene is TRBV20-1, the J gene TRBJ1-2; no reliable D call. Germline loops: CDR1 DFQATT, CDR2 SNEGSKA (reference sequence). The CDR3 spans 12 residues. The germline V and J ends were trimmed by 3 bases and 3 bases, with 8 bases remaining between them. CDR3 coding DNA: TGCAGTGCTAGCACCGGGGACTATGGCTACACCTTC. This gives the protein CSASTGDYGYTF.

This clonotype has a count of ten or more. V usage is TRBV5-1 and J usage is TRBJ2-2; 11 nucleotides match TRBD2. The CDR3 consists of 16 residues. In germline, CDR1 is SGHRS, CDR2 YFSETQ. V trimming: 4 bases; J trimming: 1 base; junction bases outside the gene matches: 3. The CDR3 coding sequence is TGCGCCAGCAGCCCCGGACTAGCGGGGAACACCGGGGAGCTGTTTTTT. Protein: CASSPGLAGNTGELFF. Variable domain in full (rest from reference TRBV5-1 and TRBJ2-2): KAGVTQTPRYLIKTRGQQVTLSCSPISGHRSVSWYQQTPGQGLQFLFEYFSETQRNKGNFPGRFSGRQFSNSRSEMNVSTLELGDSALYLCASSPGLAGNTGELFFGEGSRLTVL.

The V gene is TRBV5-6, the J gene TRBJ1-1; D unresolved. This CDR3 is built from 15 residues. V lost 2 bases, J lost 7 bases, and 18 bases lay in between. CDR1 and CDR2 (germline): SGHDT, YYEEEE. The chain's CDR3 is CASSFLDNLRLEAFF. The CDR3 coding sequence is TGTGCCAGCAGCTTCCTAGACAATCTCCGCCTTGAAGCTTTCTTT.

The chain recombines TRBV20-1 with TRBJ2-1, with 9 nucleotides matching TRBD2. Germline-derived CDR1 and CDR2 are DFQATT and SNEGSKA (reference sequence). V was clipped by 4 bases and J by 3 bases; unmatched bases: 7. This CDR3 comprises 15 residues. Here the CDR3 reads CSATNPSGVYNEQFF. CDR3 DNA sequence: TGCAGTGCTACAAACCCTAGCGGGGTCTACAATGAGCAGTTCTTC.

Ten or more counts support this clonotype. The chain joins TRBV7-2 to TRBJ1-6, with D unclear. Trimming pared 1 base from V and 13 bases from J, leaving 11 bases between. The CDR3 loop spans 13 amino acids. Germline values: CDR1 SGHTA, CDR2 FQGNSA. In DNA form, the CDR3 reads TGTGCCAGCAGCTTAGGGGCTCAATCGCCCCTCCACTTT. Its translation is CASSLGAQSPLHF.

This clonotype came up many times. The gene calls are TRBV6-2 or TRBV6-3 and TRBJ1-6; 8 bases line up with TRBD1. Germline CDR1 is MNHEY and CDR2 is SVGEGT. Trimming removed 6 bases from V and 6 bases from J; junction bases left unmatched: 4. The CDR3 consists of 14 residues. CDR3 DNA sequence: TGTGCCAGCAGCCCAGGGGGCATTAATTCACCCCTCCACTTT. This encodes CASSPGGINSPLHF.

This clonotype was seen a handful of times. The chain couples TRBV4-2 to TRBJ1-1, with 8 bases lining up with TRBD1. V was pared by 0 bases and J by 6 bases, with 9 bases of the junction left unmatched. The germline V gene has CDR1 LGHNA and CDR2 YNFKEQ. This CDR3 is 16 amino acids long. This CDR3 is CASSQERGDRSPEAFF. The CDR3 nucleotides are TGTGCCAGCAGCCAAGAAAGGGGGGACAGGTCCCCTGAAGCTTTCTTT.

This clonotype has only a few counts. V usage is TRBV12-3 or TRBV12-4 and J usage is TRBJ2-6; the D is unclear. V dropped 7 bases and J dropped 0 bases, with 7 bases sitting between them. CDR3 size: 14 residues. The CDR3 sequence is CASTTYSGANVLTF. The CDR3 region has the DNA TGTGCCAGCACAACCTACTCTGGGGCCAACGTCCTGACTTTC.

The count of this clonotype is one. A much larger clone differs from this one at a single base, so this may be a read error. The chain has TRBV11-1 and TRBJ2-3, with TRBD2 matching over 11 bases. This CDR3 is 16 amino acids long. Germline V gene lookup returns CDR1 SGHAT and CDR2 FQDESV (reference sequence). This chain's CDR3 is CASSHTSGGFTDAQYF. The CDR3 coding sequence is TGTGCCAGCAGCCACACTAGCGGGGGCTTCACAGATGCGCAGTATTTT.

The chain recombines TRBV3-1 with TRBJ1-2; 9 bases match TRBD1. The CDR3 spans 16 residues. Germline V lookup: CDR1 LGHDT, CDR2 YNNKEL (reference sequence). The junction had 9 bases not matched to a gene; V was cut back by 6 bases and J by 1 base. In DNA, the CDR3 is TGTGCCAGCAGGGGACCCGGGACAGGGATTAACTATGGCTACACCTTC. Translation: CASRGPGTGINYGYTF.

This clonotype was seen repeatedly, ten times or more. The chain is built from TRBV11-3 and TRBJ2-6, with 8 bases identical to TRBD1. Germline CDR1 is SGHNT and CDR2 is YENEEA. Trimming took 5 bases from V and 2 from J; bases not matched to a gene: 5. The CDR3 spans 16 residues. CDR3 in amino acids: CASSTRTGTGANVLTF. Written as DNA, the CDR3 is TGTGCCAGCAGCACCCGGACAGGGACTGGGGCCAACGTCCTGACTTTC.

This clonotype was recorded only once. The rearrangement uses TRBV7-2 and TRBJ2-5; 13 bases align to TRBD2. The J call is in doubt because the DNA end fits TRBJ2-7 better. The CDR3 extends over 15 amino acids. Germline-derived CDR1 and CDR2 are SGHTA and FQGNSA. The CDR3 nucleotides are TGTGCCAGCAGCTTAGACGGACTAGCGGGGGCCGAGCAGTACTTC. Translated: CASSLDGLAGAEQYF.

The rearrangement uses TRBV12-3 or TRBV12-4 and TRBJ1-5; 7 positions agree with TRBD1. The CDR3 has 14 residues. With V trimmed by 6 bases and J by 6 bases, 8 bases remained unmatched. In nucleotides, the CDR3 is TGTGCCAGCAGCCCCGTGCAGGGGGGTCAGCCCCAGCATTTT. Its protein is CASSPVQGGQPQHF.

At least ten counts were recorded for this clonotype. The gene calls are TRBV12-3 or TRBV12-4 and TRBJ2-7; D gene uncertain. Trimming shortened V by 5 bases and J by 5 bases, and 13 bases separated the two germline ends. The CDR3 is 13 amino acids. The DNA of the CDR3 is TGTGCCAGCAGTCGAGCAGGTGACCACGAGCAGTACTTC. Amino acids: CASSRAGDHEQYF.

The CDR3 loop is CASSQLAGAETQYF. The DNA for the CDR3 is TGCGCCAGCAGCCAACTAGCGGGAGCAGAGACCCAGTACTTC. V usage is TRBV4-3 and J usage is TRBJ2-5; 10 bases align to TRBD2. The length of the CDR3 is 14 residues. Germline V gene sequence: CDR1 LGHNA, CDR2 YSLEER. V shed 2 bases and J 4 bases; nucleotides not matched to a gene: 1.

This clonotype has more than one count but fewer than ten. The V and J genes are TRBV29-1 and TRBJ2-3; D unresolved. The CDR3 runs to 13 residues. Germline CDR1 reads SQVTM; CDR2 reads ANQGSEA. V shed 5 bases and J shed 0 bases, with 9 bases lying between them. CDR3 in DNA: TGCAGCGTTACAATCACTAGCACAGATACGCAGTATTTT. As protein: CSVTITSTDTQYF.